This T cell receptor beta chain originates from a study of T cells in Graves' hyperthyroidism and ophthalmopathy. V lost 4 bases to trimming and J lost 7 bases; unmatched junction nucleotides: 8. CDR1 is WNHNN and CDR2 is SYGVQD in the germline V gene (reference sequence). The CDR3 spans 15 residues. Researchers amplified the TCR beta CDR3 regions from RNA transcripts. The HTBI primer set drove a first-round RT-PCR of the TCR CDR3. TCRdb ran MiXCR on the multiplex PCR reads and lists one entry per CDR3 protein. The table has roughly 570,000 distinct CDR3 sequences, around 14% seen once. In this sample, this clonotype turned up a few times.

Specimen: blood. This TCR derives from a woman aged 25-40 years with Graves' hyperthyroidism. This chain connects TRBV10-1 to TRBJ2-1; the match to TRBD2 covers 9 bases. CDR3 residues: CASSVGNSGSNEQFF. CDR3 in DNA: TGCGCCAGCAGTGTCGGAAATAGCGGGAGTAATGAGCAGTTCTTC.